This T cell receptor (beta chain) was identified during a study of blood T cell repertoires in COVID-19. For the study at large: Material from acute and convalescent COVID-19 was sourced from the United States, Italy and Spain. Nucleic acid was either cDNA or gDNA, and it came from T cells, B-cell-depleted T cells, or PBMCs.

This clone was seen a few times. Per the original data handling: Amplification of reference gene primers provided the estimated nucleated cell counts. Using immunoSEQ multiplex PCR, the repertoire was profiled, and TCRdb retains in-frame clones only, with some absent. V and J calls and clone size come straight from that table; D and trimming were deduced from the DNA. The repertoire consists of a few hundred thousand clones, with about 83% occurring once and the leading ten covering about 1.2%. Sequenced: peripheral blood. The origin of this receptor is a woman between 45 and 65 years old with acute or convalescent COVID-19.

The CDR3 coding sequence is TGTGCCAGCAGGGCCCAGGGGGTCGGTACTGAAGCTTTCTTT. Amino acid sequence: CASRAQGVGTEAFF. The V call is TRBV7-2, the J call TRBJ1-1, with 7 bases lining up with TRBD1. Germline V gives CDR1 SGHTA, CDR2 FQGNSA. This CDR3 has 14 amino acids. The ends lost 6 bases at V and 5 bases at J; junction bases unmatched: 9.